The 21 T cell receptor beta chains reported below all come from one sample, sequenced in a study of cytomegalovirus exposure and HLA in healthy donors. Method: immunoSEQ multiplex PCR; TCRdb's copy keeps in-frame clones and lacks some. The repertoire holds 190,000 or so clones, with 65% to 85% as singletons. The sequenced sample consisted of PBMCs. The receptors come from a woman aged 18-30 years in good health and CMV-seropositive.

In DNA form, the CDR3 reads TGTGCCAGCAGTTCCGGGGGGTCCCTGTACGAGCAGTACTTC. Its protein is CASSSGGSLYEQYF. The rearrangement uses TRBV6-6 and TRBJ2-7, with 7 nucleotides matching TRBD2. There are 14 residues in the CDR3. V lost 4 bases to trimming and J lost 4 bases; unmatched junction nucleotides: 7. Germline values: CDR1 MNHNY, CDR2 SVGAGI (reference sequence).

The count of this clone is one. The J gene is TRBJ1-1, the V gene TRBV6-5; weak D call: TRBD1 (5 bases). The V end lost 2 bases, the J end lost 1 base, and 14 bases lay between the germline ends. The CDR3 is 16 amino acids. Germline CDR1 is MNHEY and CDR2 is SVGAGI. CDR3 protein: CASSYGSGPPNTEAFF. CDR3 nucleotides: TGTGCCAGCAGTTACGGGTCAGGGCCCCCGAACACTGAAGCTTTCTTT.

This chain joins TRBV29-1 and TRBJ2-2, with TRBD1 matching 7 bases. Germline CDR1 SQVTM, CDR2 ANQGSEA. Trimming at V came to 5 bases and at J to 0 bases, leaving 6 bases not matched to a gene. The CDR3 totals 15 residues. This CDR3 reads CSVHPTGTNTGELFF. CDR3 in DNA: TGCAGCGTTCACCCGACAGGGACGAACACCGGGGAGCTGTTTTTT.

This chain connects TRBV6-6 to TRBJ1-5; 7 nucleotides agree with TRBD1. From germline, CDR1 is MNHNY and CDR2 SVGAGI (reference sequence). The CDR3 covers 15 residues. After removal of 7 bases from V and 0 bases from J, the junction contained 6 bases not matched to a gene. The chain's CDR3 is CASTGTEYSNQPQHF. DNA for the CDR3: TGTGCCAGCACCGGGACAGAATATAGCAATCAGCCCCAGCATTTT.

The chain carries TRBV2 and TRBJ2-1; TRBD2 matches at 12 bases. The CDR3 is 15 residues long. V trimming: 3 bases; J trimming: 7 bases; junction bases outside the gene matches: 4. CDR1 and CDR2 from the germline V gene are SNHLY and FYNNEI. The CDR3: CASSDRLAGGNEQFF. CDR3 sequence (DNA): TGTGCCAGCAGTGATCGGCTAGCGGGGGGGAATGAGCAGTTCTTC.

The chain carries TRBV6-6 and TRBJ2-5; D possibly corresponds to TRBD2 (7 bases). V gave up 7 bases and J gave up 3 bases, with 12 bases separating them. This CDR3 is built from 13 residues. Per the germline V gene, CDR1 is MNHNY and CDR2 is SVGAGI (reference sequence). The CDR3: CASTGGGEETQYF. CDR3 sequence (DNA): TGTGCCAGCACGGGGGGCGGGGAAGAGACCCAGTACTTC.

The chain links TRBV7-2 to TRBJ1-4; possibly TRBD1 for D (6 bases). Trimming stripped 7 bases from V and 7 bases from J, with 16 bases between. This CDR3 comprises 14 residues. Germline CDR1 and CDR2: SGHTA and FQGNSA. The CDR3 sequence is CASTLGGGSEKLFF. CDR3 coding DNA: TGTGCCAGCACCCTGGGGGGGGGCAGTGAAAAACTGTTTTTT.

This chain connects TRBV5-5 to TRBJ2-5; D unclear. There are 14 residues in the CDR3. Germline-derived CDR1 and CDR2 are SGHKS and YYEKEE (reference sequence). V was trimmed by 2 bases and J by 5 bases, leaving 13 bases between them. In nucleotides, the CDR3 is TGTGCCAGCAGCTTATCGACGGGTCCGGAGACCCAGTACTTC. This translates into CASSLSTGPETQYF.

The rearrangement uses TRBV7-8 and TRBJ1-1; 8 bases map to TRBD1. V trimming: 8 bases; J trimming: 8 bases; junction bases outside the gene matches: 10. Germline V gene sequence: CDR1 SGHVS, CDR2 FQNEAQ. CDR3 length equals 13 residues. CDR3 DNA sequence: TGTGCCAGCGGTACAGGGGGAGTAATAGAAGCTTTCTTT. This sequence encodes CASGTGGVIEAFF.

The chain is built from TRBV7-9 and TRBJ2-7, with 10 bases fitting TRBD2. The germline gives CDR1 SEHNR, CDR2 FQNEAQ (reference sequence). The CDR3 is 15 amino acids. CDR3 nucleotides: TGTGGCGGGGCTAGCGGGAGACCTACGACCTACGAGCAGTACTTC. It codes for CGGASGRPTTYEQYF.

This clone was seen a few times. The chain employs TRBV5-1 and TRBJ2-7; TRBD1 aligns across 8 bases. V shed 3 bases and J 6 bases; nucleotides not matched to a gene: 8. CDR3 length equals 14 residues. The germline gives CDR1 SGHRS, CDR2 YFSETQ. The CDR3 DNA follows: TGCGCCAGCAGCTCAGGACAGGGTTTGCGCGAGCAGTACTTC. It translates to CASSSGQGLREQYF.

This chain joins TRBV29-1 and TRBJ1-1, with 9 bases aligning to TRBD1. The J segment lost 4 bases and the V segment lost 3 bases, leaving 9 bases of the junction unmatched. The CDR3 sequence is 15 residues long. Germline V gene lookup returns CDR1 SQVTM and CDR2 ANQGSEA. CDR3 loop: CSVDGTDRGGTEAFF. CDR3 nucleotides: TGCAGCGTTGACGGAACGGACAGGGGTGGCACTGAAGCTTTCTTT.

The chain has TRBV27 and TRBJ2-1, with a weak D call TRBD1 (5 bases). The V and J ends lost 4 bases and 4 bases respectively, with 17 bases between them. Germline assignment: CDR1 MNHEY and CDR2 SMNVEV (reference sequence). This CDR3 comprises 16 residues. The CDR3 coding sequence is TGTGCCAGCAGTTCCCCCAGGGTCAGCCGGTACAATGAGCAGTTCTTC. Protein: CASSSPRVSRYNEQFF.

The chain carries TRBV9 and TRBJ1-2, with 9 nucleotides matching TRBD1. The CDR3 length is 16 residues. V lost 3 bases, J lost 4 bases, and 10 bases stayed unmatched. Germline V gene sequence: CDR1 SGDLS, CDR2 YYNGEE. The CDR3 region is CASSASNRGQGYGYTF. In DNA form, the CDR3 reads TGTGCCAGCAGCGCGTCAAACAGGGGGCAAGGCTATGGCTACACCTTC.

The V and J genes are TRBV5-4 and TRBJ2-2, with 9 bases identical to TRBD1. J lost 6 bases, V lost 0 bases, and 3 bases had no gene match. The CDR3 is 15 residues long. Germline V gene lookup returns CDR1 SGHNT and CDR2 YYREEE (reference sequence). The CDR3 sequence is CASSLAWTGAGELFF. The CDR3 DNA sequence: TGTGCCAGCAGCTTGGCGTGGACAGGGGCCGGGGAGCTGTTTTTT.

This clone was detected a few times. The chain has TRBV20-1 and TRBJ1-1; D call uncertain. CDR1 is DFQATT, CDR2 SNEGSKA, per germline (reference sequence). CDR3 length: 11 amino acids. The ends were cut back, 5 bases at V and 6 bases at J, with 10 bases in the middle. This CDR3 reads CSARDGSEAFF. CDR3 nucleotide sequence: TGCAGTGCTCGCGACGGGTCTGAAGCTTTCTTT.

In its sample, this clone was seen once. The chain couples TRBV4-1 to TRBJ2-1; TRBD2 aligns across 9 bases. V was pared by 1 base and J by 0 bases, with 4 bases of the junction left unmatched. Germline values: CDR1 MGHRA, CDR2 YSYEKL. The CDR3 has 17 amino acids. CDR3 amino acids: CASSQAGGGASYNEQFF. DNA of the CDR3: TGCGCCAGCAGCCAAGCGGGCGGGGGGGCCTCCTACAATGAGCAGTTCTTC.

This rearrangement joins TRBV4-2 to TRBJ2-3, with TRBD2 matching over 9 bases. The V gene's germline CDR1 is LGHNA and CDR2 YNFKEQ. The J segment lost 0 bases and the V segment lost 5 bases, leaving 6 bases of the junction unmatched. The length of the CDR3 is 16 residues. For the CDR3, the DNA is TGTGCCAGCAGCGCTAGCGGGGAGGTTAGCACAGATACGCAGTATTTT. Amino acids: CASSASGEVSTDTQYF.

V gene TRBV27 combines with J gene TRBJ1-2, with 7 bases lining up with TRBD1. Trimming cost V 5 bases and J 5 bases; bases outside gene matches: 11. CDR3 length equals 15 residues. The germline CDR1 and CDR2 sequences are MNHEY and SMNVEV (reference sequence). The CDR3 spells CASSRTDRVFYGYTF. Written as DNA, the CDR3 is TGTGCCAGCAGTAGGACCGACAGGGTCTTTTATGGCTACACCTTC.

The gene calls are TRBV19 and TRBJ1-5, with D possibly being TRBD1 (5 bases). Trimming left V 4 bases short and J 3 bases short, with 13 bases between. The CDR3 spans 15 residues. CDR1 is LNHDA, CDR2 SQIVND, per germline (reference sequence). CDR3 sequence (DNA): TGTGCCAGTAGTAAGGGGAAGGGTGACAATCAGCCCCAGCATTTT. Translation: CASSKGKGDNQPQHF.

This sequence joins TRBV5-4 and TRBJ2-7, with D maybe TRBD2 (7 bases). In germline, CDR1 is SGHNT, CDR2 YYREEE (reference sequence). Trimming stripped 0 bases from V and 3 bases from J, with 10 bases between. The CDR3 spans 14 residues. The CDR3 DNA is TGTGCCAGCAGCTTGGAGGGGGGGAGCTACGAGCAGTACTTC. This gives the protein CASSLEGGSYEQYF.